This is a list of T cell receptor beta chains from one sample in a study of cytomegalovirus exposure and HLA in healthy donors. Method: immunoSEQ multiplex PCR; TCRdb's copy keeps in-frame clones and lacks some. This repertoire shows over 65,000 clones, around 79% found once; its top ten account for about 15%. The source material was PBMCs. All receptors derive from a woman in her forties in good health and CMV-seropositive. Both conserved end residues are part of each CDR3. The D gene is left open where the match is weak. The listing skips clone size in some rows; elsewhere it reads once, few, many or a size class.

>.|TRBV30|.|TRBJ1-2
TGTGCCTGGTTGGGGGGACTCGGCGGGAACTATGGCTACACCTTC
CAWLGGLGGNYGYTF
>.|TRBV11-2|TRBD1|TRBJ2-7
TGTGCCAGCAGCTTGACAGGGGGACTGAACGAGCAGTACTTC
CASSLTGGLNEQYF
>.|TRBV2|.|TRBJ1-1
TGTGCCAGCTCCAGGGGATTAAACACTGAAGCTTTCTTT
CASSRGLNTEAFF
>.|TRBV27|.|TRBJ1-1
TGTGCCAGCAGTCTCCAGGGAAGGACTGAAGCTTTCTTT
CASSLQGRTEAFF
>.|TRBV7-9|TRBD1|TRBJ1-2
TGTGCCAGCAGCTTAGAGGGACAGGGGCCCGGCTACACCTTC
CASSLEGQGPGYTF
>.|TRBV28|.|TRBJ2-5
TGTGCCAGCAGTCCCCCCCCCACTATGGGAGAACAAGAGACCCAGTACTTC
CASSPPPTMGEQETQYF
>.|TRBV29-1|TRBD1|TRBJ1-4
TGCAGCGTGCGGGCCGGACAGGGTCATGAAAAACTGTTTTTT
CSVRAGQGHEKLFF
>.|TRBV7-8|TRBD1|TRBJ2-3
TGTGCCAGCAGCTTAGCGTGGCTTTCCAGGGGGGATACGCAGTATTTT
CASSLAWLSRGDTQYF
>.|TRBV7-9|.|TRBJ2-7
TGTGCCAGCAGCCTGTCTAGCGACTACGAGCAGTACTTC
CASSLSSDYEQYF
>.|TRBV7-6|.|TRBJ2-7
TGTGCCAGCAGCTTAGGAGGCGGGGGCAACGAGCAGTACTTC
CASSLGGGGNEQYF
>few|TRBV7-6|.|TRBJ1-5
TGTGCCAGCAGCTTAGTGCCCGGGGAGGGTCAGCCCCAGCATTTT
CASSLVPGEGQPQHF
>.|TRBV25-1|.|TRBJ1-2
TGTGCCAGCAGTGAACGGGGGAGGGTAGGCTACACCTTC
CASSERGRVGYTF
>.|TRBV5-6|TRBD1|TRBJ1-6
TGTGCCAGCAGCCCTCCCGGGACAGGGACATCACCCCTCCACTTT
CASSPPGTGTSPLHF
>.|TRBV11-2|.|TRBJ2-7
TGTGCCAGCAGCCTGGGTCCCCAGGGCTACGAGCAGTACTTC
CASSLGPQGYEQYF
>.|TRBV7-8|.|TRBJ2-2
TGTGCCAGCAGCTTAGACAGGACATCGTCGGAGCTGTTTTTT
CASSLDRTSSELFF
>once|TRBV19|TRBD1|TRBJ2-7
TGTGCCAGTACGTCCGGGACAGGGACCTACGAGCAGTACTTC
CASTSGTGTYEQYF